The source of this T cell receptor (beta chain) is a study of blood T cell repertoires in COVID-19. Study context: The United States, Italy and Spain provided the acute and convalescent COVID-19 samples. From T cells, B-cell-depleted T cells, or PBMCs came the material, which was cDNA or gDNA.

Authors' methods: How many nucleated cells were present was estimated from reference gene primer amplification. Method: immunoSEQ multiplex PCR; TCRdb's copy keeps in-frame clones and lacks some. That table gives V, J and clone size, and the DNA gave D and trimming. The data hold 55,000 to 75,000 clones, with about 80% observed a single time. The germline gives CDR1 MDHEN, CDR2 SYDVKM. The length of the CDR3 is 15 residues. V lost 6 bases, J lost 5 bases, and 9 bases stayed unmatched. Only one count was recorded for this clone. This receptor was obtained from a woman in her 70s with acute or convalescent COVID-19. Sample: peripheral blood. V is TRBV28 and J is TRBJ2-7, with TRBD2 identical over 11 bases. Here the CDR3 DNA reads TGTGCCAGCAGACCTATTACTAGCGGGAGCCACGAGCAGTACTTC. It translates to CASRPITSGSHEQYF.